This T cell receptor beta chain was recovered during a study of T cell repertoires in cytomegalovirus infection. At the level of the study: Evidence of both CMV infection and a matching HLA type came from public TCR beta signatures.

TCRdb redid the calling of the reads with MiXCR, one entry per CDR3 protein. Among roughly 230,000 distinct CDR3 sequences listed, approximately 15% were seen once. The CDR3 is 18 residues long. Germline V gene lookup returns CDR1 LGHNA and CDR2 YNFKEQ. The V end lost 3 bases, the J end lost 0 bases, and 20 bases lay between the germline ends. The sequence derives from a human donor in good health (CMV status not recorded). Some clones in this sample may be carry-over from other donors' samples. The V call is TRBV4-2, the J call TRBJ1-1, with D maybe TRBD1 (6 bases). The sample taken for sequencing was CD8+ T cells from PBMCs. The CDR3 DNA reads TGTGCCAGCAGCCAGATAATACAGGGAGAGGGAATGAACACTGAAGCTTTCTTT. Encoded protein: CASSQIIQGEGMNTEAFF.